This section outlines one T cell receptor (beta chain) sequence together with its context. The target of this receptor is not known. Per-nucleotide qualities are absent, and no much larger clonotype sits a single base away. This entry belongs to a study of T cells in Graves' hyperthyroidism and ophthalmopathy (dated by TCRdb to 2018 to 2020). For the wider study: Peripheral blood was sampled at the time of initial diagnosis, prior to any treatment. To identify distinguishing TCR V-J signatures, a discovery cohort of 95 to 100 patients was used, comprising 40 to 45 with Graves' ophthalmopathy and approximately 58 with stable Graves' hyperthyroidism. Prospective prediction of ophthalmopathy was tested in an independent validation cohort of approximately 19 hyperthyroidism patients and around 16 patients who later progressed to ophthalmopathy. For training and testing, the approximately 97 patients in the discovery cohort were randomly divided in a 7:3 ratio. In about six Graves' hyperthyroidism patients, the study also compared T-cell repertoires from thyroid tissue with T-cell repertoires from blood. Following sampling, methimazole starting at 30 mg daily was given to hyperthyroidism patients, and high-dose intravenous methylprednisolone was given to ophthalmopathy patients. TCR Vbeta CDR3 sequencing of some 140 peripheral blood samples (about 45 ophthalmopathy, 75 hyperthyroidism and roughly 17 progressor patients) is reported in the paper. Paper-wide results and their limitations: In cross-validation, a model built on a 13 V-J signature told ophthalmopathy apart from stable hyperthyroidism with approximately 90% sensitivity and approximately 81% specificity, and in testing the same model reached 80%/75%. In validation, the model predicted progression to ophthalmopathy with approximately 70% sensitivity and approximately 78% specificity, a median of 6.5 months before onset. No statistical method was used to set the sample size in advance, and investigators knew the group allocation. Most expanded thyroid clonotypes (frequency above 0.001) were also found in blood, which suggests that blood repertoires may mirror thyroid immune responses.

V loses 3 bases of germline sequence and J loses 5 bases, and the interval between the two ends is 13 bases. Its CDR3 holds 15 amino acids, cysteine through phenylalanine. Of the read, only the CDR3 DNA is kept; its 45 bases are in frame from base 1. The germline V gene (reference sequence) provides CDR1 LNHDA and CDR2 SQIVND. Moderately to severely active disease, a Clinical Activity Score of at least 3, a NOSPECS grade of at least 4, and a duration under 3 months were present in ophthalmopathy patients. Any patient with an uncontrolled infection, another autoimmune disease, pregnancy or lactation was excluded. Diagnoses were based on clinical symptoms, serum thyroxine and TRAb, thyroid ultrasound and orbital computed tomography. Ficoll-Paque density gradient centrifugation was used to isolate PBMCs from approximately 10 ml of fresh peripheral blood. Total RNA was extracted using Trizol reagent, and RNA quality was assessed on an Agilent 2100 Bioanalyzer.

Amplification of TCR beta CDR3 regions was carried out from RNA transcripts. A first-round RT-PCR of the TCR CDR3 used the HTBI primer set with the Qiagen OneStep RT-PCR kit. Libraries were constructed in a second round of multiplex PCR, after which size selection and purification were performed. Libraries were sequenced paired-end with 100 bp reads on an Illumina HiSeq2000. The authors' analysis ran thus. Raw data were processed with SOAPnuke, discarding reads with adapters, uncalled bases, mean Phred below 15, or no exact constant-primer or identifier match. COPE v1.2.5 was used to merge the high-quality paired reads, and each unique nucleotide sequence was defined as a clonotype. Clonotypes were aligned to IMGT TRBV, TRBD and TRBJ reference segments using MiTCR v1.1. Analysis was restricted to V-J combinations with a frequency above 0.0001, which covered over 98% of repertoires. The TCS score was defined as F50 (clonal expansion) divided by E x V (chaos), with BLOSUM62-based TCRdist calculated between CDR3 peptides within each V-J. Welch's t-statistics and random forest reduced roughly 540 V-J features to about 12, which were used in a naive Bayes classifier (R e1071). In TCRdb, the public reads were trimmed at Q25 with fastp and aligned with MiXCR, with productive beta chains retained. A single entry per CDR3 protein holds the most common genes and DNA from its merged rows. The V and J calls here are based on TCRdb, not the publication. For this sample the table gives 200,000 to 250,000 distinct CDR3 sequences, of which about a sixth were detected only once. The ten top clones hold 28% of the sample.

Sequencing was performed on blood. The rearranged chain carries TRBV19 and TRBJ2-2, and perhaps TRBD2 as D gene, on 6 matching bases. The receptor comes from a woman aged 18-29 years with Graves' ophthalmopathy. The sequence in DNA is TGTGCCAGTAGTATCGGGGGATCTCGGACCGGGGAGCTGTTTTTT. Translated, this gives CASSIGGSRTGELFF.